The 7 T cell receptor beta chains presented below share a single source sample, sequenced in a study of CD8+ T cells in alopecia areata. Cell sorting was performed on pooled cutaneous lymph node cells with CD4, CD8alpha, NKG2D, NKG2ACE and other markers. It was cDNA, reverse transcribed from extracted RNA, that served as the sequencing template. Clones were sequenced by immunoSEQ multiplex PCR, and TCRdb holds only the in-frame ones, with some missing. This sample has approximately 280,000 clones, each found more than once. The sequencing input was CD4+ T cells sorted from a lymph node. The receptor source for this set is a C3H/HeJ mouse with alopecia areata. MHC haplotype of the strain: H2-k.

This clone was seen a handful of times. The listed genes are named as in mouse. The CDR3 end is not reached by the read, which stops 4 residues before it; the germline J gene fills it in. This chain joins TRBV5 and TRBJ2-5; no reliable D call. The CDR3 consists of 12 residues. CDR1 and CDR2 from the germline V gene are LGHNA and YNLKQL (reference sequence). Incomplete CDR3 DNA: TGTGCCAGCAGCCCACAGAAAGAC. Residues: CASSPQKD. The CDR3 in full is CASSPQKDTQYF.

This clone was observed a few times. Genes here carry mouse names. With the read ending 4 residues before the CDR3 end, the germline J gene is used to fill in that end. Other DNA sequences within the sample encode an identical CDR3. The chain employs TRBV5 and TRBJ2-2; D is possibly TRBD2 (7 bases). The CDR3 totals 16 residues. Trimming pared 1 base from V and 0 bases from J, leaving 9 bases between. Per the germline V gene, CDR1 is LGHNA and CDR2 is YNLKQL (reference sequence). The CDR3 is CASSQVGGANTGQLYF. CDR3 DNA, as far as it was read: TGTGCCAGCAGCCAAGTGGGGGGCGCAAACACCGGG.

A word on this clone: Gene names follow the mouse nomenclature. The CDR3 extends 4 residues past the end of the read, so its final part is completed from the germline J gene. The chain uses TRBV13-1 and TRBJ2-3; 11 bases are shared with TRBD2. This CDR3 has 16 amino acids. CDR1 is NSHNY, CDR2 SYGAGN, per germline. With V trimmed by 1 base and J by 3 bases, 4 bases remained unmatched. The sequenced part of the CDR3 DNA is TGTGCCAGCAGTGATAGGACTGGGGGGATGGCAGAA. Translation: CASSDRTGGMAE. The CDR3 in its entirety is CASSDRTGGMAETLYF.

As regards this clone: The genes and germline here are from mouse. The read comes to an end 4 residues before the CDR3 does, leaving the germline J gene to fill in the end. The rearrangement uses TRBV31 and TRBJ2-5, with 7 nucleotides matching TRBD2. Germline-derived CDR1 and CDR2 are GKSSPN and SITVG. This CDR3 is 13 amino acids long. The covered CDR3 bases are TGTGCCTGGAGTAGCCTGGGGGAAGAC. Its protein product is CAWSSLGED. In full, the CDR3 is CAWSSLGEDTQYF.

Note on this clone: The listed genes are named as in mouse. The sequenced fragment ends 3 residues before the CDR3 boundary, so the rest is inferred from the germline J gene. The J gene is TRBJ1-6, the V gene TRBV13-1; D gene ambiguous. TRBJ1-6 is an open reading frame whose function is uncertain. Germline lookup yields CDR1 NSHNY and CDR2 SYGAGN. The ends were cut back, 1 base at V and 7 bases at J, with 9 bases in the middle. The length of the CDR3 is 14 residues. The sequenced part of the CDR3 DNA is TGTGCCAGCAGTGATCTGGCGAAAAATTCGCCC. This gives the protein CASSDLAKNSP. The whole CDR3 protein reads CASSDLAKNSPLYF.

Remarks on this clone: All gene names here are mouse names. The read ends 4 residues shy of where the CDR3 ends; the end is completed using the germline J gene. Other DNA sequences in the sample encode the same CDR3. The rearrangement links TRBV19 to TRBJ2-3; 7 bases match TRBD1. Germline CDR1 FNHDT, CDR2 SITEND (reference sequence). J gave up 1 base and V 5 bases, and 4 bases lay outside the gene matches. This CDR3 is 14 amino acids long. CDR3: CASSLDRGAETLYF. Partial CDR3 DNA: TGTGCCAGCAGCCTAGACAGGGGTGCAGAA. Supplemented by reference TRBV19 and TRBJ2-3, the full variable domain reads GGIITQTPKFLIGQEGQKLTLKCQQNFNHDTMYWYRQDSGKGLRLIYYSITENDLQKGDLSEGYDASREKKSSFSLTVTSAQKNEMAVFLCASSLDRGAETLYFGSGTRLTVL.

Remarks on this clone: The gene names given are mouse names. CDR3 DNA, as far as it was read: TGCACCTGCAGTGCCCGACTGGGGGCTAGTCAAAAC. Encoded protein: CTCSARLGASQN. The whole CDR3 is CTCSARLGASQNTLYF. The J gene is TRBJ2-4, the V gene TRBV1; TRBD2 agrees at 9 bases. Read sequence stops 4 residues before the CDR3 end, and the germline J gene provides the missing end. This CDR3 is 16 amino acids long. The J segment lost 0 bases and the V segment lost 3 bases, leaving 4 bases of the junction unmatched. Per germline, CDR1 NSQYPW and CDR2 LRSPGD (reference sequence). Full variable domain (outside the CDR3, taken from reference TRBV1 and TRBJ2-4): VTLLEQNPRWRLVPRGQAVNLRCILKNSQYPWMSWYQQDLQKQLQWLFTLRSPGDKEVKSLPGADYLATRVTDTELRLQVANMSQGRTLYCTCSARLGASQNTLYFGAGTRLSVL.